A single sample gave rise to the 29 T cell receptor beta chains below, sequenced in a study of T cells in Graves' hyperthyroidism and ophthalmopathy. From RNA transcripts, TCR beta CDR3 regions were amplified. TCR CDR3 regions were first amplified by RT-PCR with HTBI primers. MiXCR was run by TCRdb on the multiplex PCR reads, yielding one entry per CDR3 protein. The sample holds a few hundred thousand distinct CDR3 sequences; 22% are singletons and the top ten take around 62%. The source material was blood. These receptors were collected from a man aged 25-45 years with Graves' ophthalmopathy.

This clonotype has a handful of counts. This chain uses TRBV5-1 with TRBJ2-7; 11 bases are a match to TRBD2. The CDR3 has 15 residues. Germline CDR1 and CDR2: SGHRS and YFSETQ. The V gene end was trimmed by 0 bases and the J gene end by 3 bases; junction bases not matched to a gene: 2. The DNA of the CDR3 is TGCGCCAGCAGCTTGGTCCTAGCGGGGGGCTACGAGCAGTACTTC. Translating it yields CASSLVLAGGYEQYF.

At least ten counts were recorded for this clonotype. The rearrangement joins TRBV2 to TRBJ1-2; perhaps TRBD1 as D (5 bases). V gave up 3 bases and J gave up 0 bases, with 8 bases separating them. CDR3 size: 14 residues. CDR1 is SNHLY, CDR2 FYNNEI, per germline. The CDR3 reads CASSDAGPNYGYTF. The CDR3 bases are TGTGCCAGCAGTGACGCAGGGCCTAACTATGGCTACACCTTC.

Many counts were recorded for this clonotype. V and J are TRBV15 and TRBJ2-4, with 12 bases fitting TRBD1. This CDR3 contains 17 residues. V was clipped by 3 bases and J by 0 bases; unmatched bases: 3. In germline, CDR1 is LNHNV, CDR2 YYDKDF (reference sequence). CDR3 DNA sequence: TGTGCCACCAGCAGGGGACAGGGGGCCCCAGCCAAAAACATTCAGTACTTC. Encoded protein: CATSRGQGAPAKNIQYF. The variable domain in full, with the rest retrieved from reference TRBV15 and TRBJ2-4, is DAMVIQNPRYQVTQFGKPVTLSCSQTLNHNVMYWYQQKSSQAPKLLFHYYDKDFNNEADTPDNFQSRRPNTSFCFLDIRSPGLGDTAMYLCATSRGQGAPAKNIQYFGAGTRLSVL.

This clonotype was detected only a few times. The CDR3 DNA is TGTGCCAGCAGTACTAGCTTTTTAGCCAAAAACATTCAGTACTTC. It specifies CASSTSFLAKNIQYF. The V and J genes are TRBV28 and TRBJ2-4; possibly TRBD2 for D (6 bases). Germline CDR1 and CDR2: MDHEN and SYDVKM. Trimming shortened V by 5 bases and J by 0 bases, and 11 bases separated the two germline ends. This CDR3 has 15 amino acids.

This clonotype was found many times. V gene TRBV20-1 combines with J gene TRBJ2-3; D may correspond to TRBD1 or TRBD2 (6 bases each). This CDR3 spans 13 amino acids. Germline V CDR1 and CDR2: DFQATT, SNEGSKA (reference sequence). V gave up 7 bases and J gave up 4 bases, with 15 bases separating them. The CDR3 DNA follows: TGCAGTGTGGATGGGGGGCAAGCAGATACGCAGTATTTT. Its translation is CSVDGGQADTQYF.

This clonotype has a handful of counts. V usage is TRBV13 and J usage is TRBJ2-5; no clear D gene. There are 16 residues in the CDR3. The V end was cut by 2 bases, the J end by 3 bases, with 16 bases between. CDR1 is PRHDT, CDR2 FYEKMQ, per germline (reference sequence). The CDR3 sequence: CASSLTPRGTEETQYF. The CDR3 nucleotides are TGTGCCAGCAGCTTAACCCCCCGAGGCACAGAAGAGACCCAGTACTTC.

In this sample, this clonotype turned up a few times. CDR3 DNA: TGCGCCAGCAGCTTGGTGGGGTCGGGATCCTACAATGAGCAGTTCTTC. It translates to CASSLVGSGSYNEQFF. The chain uses TRBV5-1 and TRBJ2-1; D possibly corresponds to TRBD2 (5 bases). Germline V gene sequence: CDR1 SGHRS, CDR2 YFSETQ. Trimming took off 0 bases at V and 1 base at J, with 11 bases between the two ends. This CDR3 is 16 amino acids long. The full variable domain, with the rest looked up from reference TRBV5-1 and TRBJ2-1, is KAGVTQTPRYLIKTRGQQVTLSCSPISGHRSVSWYQQTPGQGLQFLFEYFSETQRNKGNFPGRFSGRQFSNSRSEMNVSTLELGDSALYLCASSLVGSGSYNEQFFGPGTRLTVL.

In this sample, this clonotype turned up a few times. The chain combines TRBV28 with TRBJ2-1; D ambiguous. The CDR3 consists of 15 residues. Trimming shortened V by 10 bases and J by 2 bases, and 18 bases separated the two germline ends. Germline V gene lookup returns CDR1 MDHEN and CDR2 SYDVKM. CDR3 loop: CATRTDASTYNEQFF. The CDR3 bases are TGTGCCACCAGAACTGATGCCTCCACCTACAATGAGCAGTTCTTC.

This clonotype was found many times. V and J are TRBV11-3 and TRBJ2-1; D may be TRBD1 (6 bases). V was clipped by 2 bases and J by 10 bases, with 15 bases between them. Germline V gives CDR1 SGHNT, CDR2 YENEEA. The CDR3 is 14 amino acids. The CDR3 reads CASSLYDPRGEQFF. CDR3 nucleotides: TGTGCCAGCAGCTTATATGACCCGAGGGGGGAGCAGTTCTTC. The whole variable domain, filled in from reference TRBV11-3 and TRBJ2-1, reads EAGVVQSPRYKIIEKKQPVAFWCNPISGHNTLYWYLQNLGQGPELLIRYENEEAVDDSQLPKDRFSAERLKGVDSTLKIQPAELGDSAVYLCASSLYDPRGEQFFGPGTRLTVL.

The CDR3 bases are TGTGCCAGTAGTATTTACAGGACTAATAGCAATCAGCCCCAGCATTTT. Protein sequence: CASSIYRTNSNQPQHF. The J gene is TRBJ1-5, the V gene TRBV19; D is possibly TRBD1 (5 bases). Deletions cut 3 bases from V and 0 bases from J, with 12 bases between. Germline CDR1 is LNHDA and CDR2 is SQIVND (reference sequence). CDR3 size: 16 residues.

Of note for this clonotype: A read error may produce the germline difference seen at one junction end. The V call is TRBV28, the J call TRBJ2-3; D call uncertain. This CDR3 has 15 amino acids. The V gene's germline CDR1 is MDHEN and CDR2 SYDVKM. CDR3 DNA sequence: TGTGCCAGCAGCCCCGGTGGACCAAGCACATATACGCAGTATTTT. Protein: CASSPGGPSTYTQYF.

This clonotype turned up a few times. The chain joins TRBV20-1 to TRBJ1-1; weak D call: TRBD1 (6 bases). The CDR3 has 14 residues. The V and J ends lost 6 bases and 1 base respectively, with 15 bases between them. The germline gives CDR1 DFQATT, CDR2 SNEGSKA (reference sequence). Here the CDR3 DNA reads TGCAGTGCCAAAGGGGGTTCGCGGAACACTGAAGCTTTCTTT. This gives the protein CSAKGGSRNTEAFF.

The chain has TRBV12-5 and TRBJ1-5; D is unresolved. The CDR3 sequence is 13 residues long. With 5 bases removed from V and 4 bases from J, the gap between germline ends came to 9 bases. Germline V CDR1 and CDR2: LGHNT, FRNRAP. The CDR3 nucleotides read TGTGCTAGTGGTCTGAACGGAAATCAGCCCCAGCATTTT. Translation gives CASGLNGNQPQHF.

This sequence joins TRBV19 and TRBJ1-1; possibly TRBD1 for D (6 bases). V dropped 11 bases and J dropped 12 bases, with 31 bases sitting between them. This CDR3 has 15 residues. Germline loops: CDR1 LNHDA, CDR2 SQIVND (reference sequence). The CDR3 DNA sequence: TGTGCCTCAAGGGAACAGGGATCGACACCCTCTGCGACTTTCTTT. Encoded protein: CASREQGSTPSATFF.

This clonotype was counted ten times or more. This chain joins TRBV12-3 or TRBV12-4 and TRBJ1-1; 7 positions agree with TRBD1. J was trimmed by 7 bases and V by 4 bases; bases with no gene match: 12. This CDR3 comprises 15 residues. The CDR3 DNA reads TGTGCCAGCAGTTACGGAGACGGGACAGAACTTGAAGCTTTCTTT. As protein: CASSYGDGTELEAFF.

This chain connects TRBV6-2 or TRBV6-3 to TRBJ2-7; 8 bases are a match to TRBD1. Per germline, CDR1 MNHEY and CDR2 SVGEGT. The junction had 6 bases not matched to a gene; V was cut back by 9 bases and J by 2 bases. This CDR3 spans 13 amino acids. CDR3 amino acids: CASVEQGAYEQYF. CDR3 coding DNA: TGTGCCAGTGTCGAACAGGGGGCCTACGAGCAGTACTTC.

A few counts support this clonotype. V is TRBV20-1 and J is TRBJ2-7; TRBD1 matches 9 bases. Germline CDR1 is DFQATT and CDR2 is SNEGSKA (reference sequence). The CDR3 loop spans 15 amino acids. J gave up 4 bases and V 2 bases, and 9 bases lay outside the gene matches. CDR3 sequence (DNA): TGCAGTGCTAGAAAACAGGGGGCGTACATGTACGAGCAGTACTTC. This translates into CSARKQGAYMYEQYF.

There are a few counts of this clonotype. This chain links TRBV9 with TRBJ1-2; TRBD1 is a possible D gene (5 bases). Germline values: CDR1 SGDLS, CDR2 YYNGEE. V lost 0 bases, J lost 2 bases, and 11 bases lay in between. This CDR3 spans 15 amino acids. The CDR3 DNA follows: TGTGCCAGCAGCGTAGAAGAAGGGGAGAACTATGGCTACACCTTC. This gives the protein CASSVEEGENYGYTF.

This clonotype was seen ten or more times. CDR3 sequence: CASSLRTGGLTEAFF. CDR3 DNA: TGTGCCAGCAGCCTACGAACCGGGGGCCTCACTGAAGCTTTCTTT. V usage is TRBV11-2 and J usage is TRBJ1-1, with D perhaps matching TRBD1 (6 bases). CDR3 length: 15 residues. The V end was cut by 5 bases, the J end by 4 bases, with 17 bases between. The germline CDR1 and CDR2 sequences are SGHAT and FQNNGV.

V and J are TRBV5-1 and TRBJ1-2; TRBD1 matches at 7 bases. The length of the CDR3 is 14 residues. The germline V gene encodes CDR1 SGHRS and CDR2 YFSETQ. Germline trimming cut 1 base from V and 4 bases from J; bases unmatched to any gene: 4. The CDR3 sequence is CASSLFPGGYGYTF. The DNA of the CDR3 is TGCGCCAGCAGCTTGTTTCCAGGGGGCTATGGCTACACCTTC.

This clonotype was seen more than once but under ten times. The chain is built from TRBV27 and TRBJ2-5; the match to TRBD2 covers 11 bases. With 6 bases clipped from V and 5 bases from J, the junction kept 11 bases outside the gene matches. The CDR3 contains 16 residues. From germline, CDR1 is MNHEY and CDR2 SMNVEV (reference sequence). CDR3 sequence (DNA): TGTGCCAGCAGCGAAGGGACTAGCGGAGGGGGGGAGACCCAGTACTTC. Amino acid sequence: CASSEGTSGGGETQYF.

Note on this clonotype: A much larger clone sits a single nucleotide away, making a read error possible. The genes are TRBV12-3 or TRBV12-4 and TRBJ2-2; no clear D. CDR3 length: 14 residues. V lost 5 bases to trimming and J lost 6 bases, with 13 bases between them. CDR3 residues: CASSTVGWAGELFF. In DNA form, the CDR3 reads TGTGCCAGCAGTACCGTGGGGTGGGCCGGGGAGCTGTTTTTT.

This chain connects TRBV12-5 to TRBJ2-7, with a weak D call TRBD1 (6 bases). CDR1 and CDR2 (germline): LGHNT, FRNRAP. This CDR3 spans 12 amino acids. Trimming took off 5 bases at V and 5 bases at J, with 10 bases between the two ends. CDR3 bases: TGTGCTAGTGGTCACGGACAGAACGAGCAGTACTTC. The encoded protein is CASGHGQNEQYF.

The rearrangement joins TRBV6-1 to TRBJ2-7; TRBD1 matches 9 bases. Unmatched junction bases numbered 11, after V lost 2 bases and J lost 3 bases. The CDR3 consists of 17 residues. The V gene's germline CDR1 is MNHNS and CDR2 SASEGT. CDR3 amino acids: CASSEYPPGQGFYEQYF. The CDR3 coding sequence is TGTGCCAGCAGTGAATATCCCCCGGGACAGGGCTTCTACGAGCAGTACTTC.

Here the CDR3 reads CASSPRQGSNEQYF. CDR3 DNA: TGTGCCAGCAGCCCGAGACAGGGATCAAACGAGCAGTACTTC. The chain has TRBV4-2 and TRBJ2-7; 7 bases line up with TRBD1. From germline, CDR1 is LGHNA and CDR2 YNFKEQ. The CDR3 is 14 residues long. V lost 4 bases, J lost 5 bases, and 8 bases stayed unmatched.

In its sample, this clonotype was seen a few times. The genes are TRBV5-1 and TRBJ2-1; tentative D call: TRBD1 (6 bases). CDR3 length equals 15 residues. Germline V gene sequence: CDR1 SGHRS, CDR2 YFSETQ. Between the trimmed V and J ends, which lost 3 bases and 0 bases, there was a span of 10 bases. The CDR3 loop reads CASSSGQNSYNEQFF. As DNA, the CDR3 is TGCGCCAGCAGCTCTGGACAGAACTCCTACAATGAGCAGTTCTTC.

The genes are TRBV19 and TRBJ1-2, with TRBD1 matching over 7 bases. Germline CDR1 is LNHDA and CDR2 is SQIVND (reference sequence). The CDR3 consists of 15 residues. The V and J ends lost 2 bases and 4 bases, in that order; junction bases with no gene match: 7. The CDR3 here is CASSIHNRGSYGYTF. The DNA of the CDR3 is TGTGCCAGTAGTATACACAACAGGGGAAGCTATGGCTACACCTTC. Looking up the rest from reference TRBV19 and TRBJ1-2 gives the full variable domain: DGGITQSPKYLFRKEGQNVTLSCEQNLNHDAMYWYRQDPGQGLRLIYYSQIVNDFQKGDIAEGYSVSREKKESFPLTVTSAQKNPTAFYLCASSIHNRGSYGYTFGSGTRLTVV.

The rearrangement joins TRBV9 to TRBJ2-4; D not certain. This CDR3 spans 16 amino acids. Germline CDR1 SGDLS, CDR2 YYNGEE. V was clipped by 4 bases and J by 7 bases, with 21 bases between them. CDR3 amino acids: CASSRNTAPLANIQYF. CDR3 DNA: TGTGCCAGCAGCCGCAATACAGCGCCCTTGGCGAACATTCAGTACTTC.

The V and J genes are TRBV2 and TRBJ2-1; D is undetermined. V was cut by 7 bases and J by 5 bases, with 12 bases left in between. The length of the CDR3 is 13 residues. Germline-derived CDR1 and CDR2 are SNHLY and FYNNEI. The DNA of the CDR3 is TGTGCCAGCACCCGGACCGAGGACAATGAGCAGTTCTTC. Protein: CASTRTEDNEQFF.